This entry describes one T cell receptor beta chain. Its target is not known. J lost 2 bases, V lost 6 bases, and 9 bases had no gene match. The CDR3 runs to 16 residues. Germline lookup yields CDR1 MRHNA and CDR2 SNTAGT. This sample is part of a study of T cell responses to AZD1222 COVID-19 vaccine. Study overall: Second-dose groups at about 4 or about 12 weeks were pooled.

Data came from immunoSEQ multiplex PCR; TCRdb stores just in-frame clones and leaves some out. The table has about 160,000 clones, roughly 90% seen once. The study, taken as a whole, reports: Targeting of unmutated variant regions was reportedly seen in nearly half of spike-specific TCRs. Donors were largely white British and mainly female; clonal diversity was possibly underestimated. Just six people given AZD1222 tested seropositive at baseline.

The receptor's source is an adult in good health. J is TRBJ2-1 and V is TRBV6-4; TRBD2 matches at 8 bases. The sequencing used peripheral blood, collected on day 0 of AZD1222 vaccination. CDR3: CASRGEAGGTYNEQFF. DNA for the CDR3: TGTGCCAGCAGGGGAGAGGCGGGGGGCACCTACAATGAGCAGTTCTTC.